This TCR beta chain was sequenced for a study of shared clonotypes between healthy human individuals. Study-wide findings and caveats: Only blood was sampled, and tissue TCR repertoires likely differ from blood ones.

Into CD45RA+ naive and CD45RA-negative memory subsets, the CD4+ cells were split. To note about this clone: What it binds is not known.

Assay: immunoSEQ multiplex PCR; the TCRdb copy retains only in-frame clones and omits some. This sample has more than 2,000,000 clones, with roughly 92% found just once. The clonotype originates from a man aged 18 to 30 in good health. The material sequenced was naive CD4+ T cells sorted from blood. Subset denoted: CD45RA+ positively selected.

CDR3 protein: CASSQYGQGASNTEAFF. For the CDR3, the DNA is TGCGCCAGCAGCCAATACGGACAGGGGGCTTCGAACACTGAAGCTTTCTTT. The chain recombines TRBV4-1 with TRBJ1-1; TRBD1 matches 11 bases. This CDR3 region has 17 residues. J lost 1 base, V lost 2 bases, and 6 bases had no gene match. The V gene's germline CDR1 is MGHRA and CDR2 YSYEKL.